In this sample, the clone carrying this T cell receptor beta chain turned up a few times. What it recognizes is unknown. MiXCR, applied by TCRdb to the 5' RACE reads, yields one record per CDR3 protein. The sample consists of around 330,000 distinct CDR3 sequences, roughly 3.5% of them appearing once. This specimen comes from a study of T cells after yellow fever vaccination. Study results and caveats: Reappearance after the booster was seen for most primary-vaccination clones, at 95% to 96% CD4 and around 90% CD8. Repertoires obtained by FACS sorting could include abundant clonotypes that entered as contaminants from the bulk population. A weaker secondary response peaked on day 5, the primary on day 15.

The CDR3 is made up of 15 amino acids. Losses at the gene ends were 6 bases for V and 8 bases for J; bases not matched to a gene: 13. Germline V gene data show CDR1 as ENHRY and CDR2 as SYGVKD. The sequencing used PBMCs, collected on the day of the yellow fever booster vaccination. V is TRBV10-3 and J is TRBJ2-1; 7 nucleotides agree with TRBD2. This clonotype was sampled from a man aged 18 to 29 who received the YFV17D yellow fever vaccine. CDR3 nucleotides: TGTGCCATCAGAGCAACTAGCGTCCTTGTGCATGAGCAGTTCTTC. It translates to CAIRATSVLVHEQFF.